One sample yielded the 23 T cell receptor beta chains listed below, sequenced in a study of T-cell reconstitution after alpha-beta-depleted transplantation in children. Unique molecular identifiers tagged the TCRbeta library. TCRdb reprocessed the PCR reads with MiXCR, giving one entry per CDR3 protein. The table records more than 500,000 distinct CDR3 sequences, approximately 10% of them present only once. The source material was PBMCs, mostly from graft donor cells, sampled 180 days after TCRalphabeta/CD19-depleted stem cell transplant. All receptors derive from a female patient aged 2 to 10 who had a stem cell transplant for aplastic anemia, so the T cells may come from the graft donor.

This chain joins TRBV7-3 and TRBJ2-1; no reliable D call. Per the germline V gene, CDR1 is SGHTA and CDR2 is FQGTGA. Trimming took off 5 bases at V and 7 bases at J, with 12 bases between the two ends. The CDR3 length is 13 residues. In DNA form, the CDR3 reads TGTGCCAGCAGCACCGGGCCCACGAATGAGCAGTTCTTC. It encodes CASSTGPTNEQFF.

This clonotype was seen ten or more times. This rearrangement joins TRBV9 to TRBJ1-2; 10 nucleotides line up with TRBD1. CDR1 and CDR2 from the germline V gene are SGDLS and YYNGEE. The V and J ends lost 3 bases and 7 bases, in that order; junction bases with no gene match: 12. This CDR3 is 16 amino acids long. The CDR3 region has the DNA TGTGCCAGCAGCGCCTGGGGGGACAGGGGACGTGGTGGCTACACCTTC. Translation: CASSAWGDRGRGGYTF.

The V and J genes are TRBV6-5 and TRBJ2-7, with 7 bases lining up with TRBD1. V gave up 7 bases and J gave up 6 bases; unmatched junction bases: 18. Per the germline V gene, CDR1 is MNHEY and CDR2 is SVGAGI. The CDR3 has 16 residues. CDR3 sequence (DNA): TGTGCCAGCACGTTATTCGCCGACAGGGCCCACCGCGAGCAGTACTTC. Translation: CASTLFADRAHREQYF.

This clonotype occurred many times. The V gene is TRBV2, the J gene TRBJ2-4; the D is unclear. The CDR3 is made up of 11 amino acids. V dropped 8 bases and J dropped 1 base, with 3 bases sitting between them. CDR1 SNHLY and CDR2 FYNNEI come from the germline V gene. CDR3 DNA sequence: TGTGCCAGCGCGGCCAAAAACATTCAGTACTTC. It codes for CASAAKNIQYF.

This clonotype was detected a few times. The rearrangement links TRBV4-3 to TRBJ2-1, with 8 positions matching TRBD1. Germline V CDR1 and CDR2: LGHNA, YSLEER. The CDR3 spans 16 residues. V lost 0 bases to trimming and J lost 7 bases; unmatched junction nucleotides: 8. CDR3: CASSQDSRGRENEQFF. The CDR3 DNA reads as TGCGCCAGCAGCCAAGATTCCAGGGGGCGCGAGAATGAGCAGTTCTTC.

This clonotype appeared a few times. The chain employs TRBV24-1 and TRBJ2-1; 7 bases match TRBD1. The CDR3 runs to 16 residues. From germline, CDR1 is KGHDR and CDR2 SFDVKD. The V gene end was trimmed by 0 bases and the J gene end by 6 bases; junction bases not matched to a gene: 7. The CDR3 DNA sequence: TGTGCCACCAGTGATTTGGATAGACAGGGCAGCAATGAGCAGTTCTTC. Its protein product is CATSDLDRQGSNEQFF.

At least ten counts were recorded for this clonotype. The chain joins TRBV5-1 to TRBJ1-2; no definite D call. This CDR3 is built from 12 residues. Between the trimmed V and J ends, which lost 2 bases and 2 bases, there was a span of 4 bases. The germline V gene has CDR1 SGHRS and CDR2 YFSETQ. CDR3 nucleotides: TGCGCCAGCAGCTTACAGAACTATGGCTACACCTTC. It is translated as CASSLQNYGYTF.

Only a few counts were recorded for this clonotype. The chain joins TRBV6-2 or TRBV6-3 to TRBJ1-2, with a weak D call TRBD1 (5 bases). The CDR3 runs to 17 residues. Germline V gene data show CDR1 as MNHEY and CDR2 as SVGEGT. Trimming shortened V by 2 bases and J by 4 bases, and 20 bases separated the two germline ends. CDR3: CASSYATGPRDGYGYTF. The CDR3 DNA is TGTGCCAGCAGTTACGCCACGGGACCGAGAGATGGCTATGGCTACACCTTC.

The J gene is TRBJ2-7, the V gene TRBV6-1, with D possibly being TRBD2 (5 bases). Germline lookup yields CDR1 MNHNS and CDR2 SASEGT. With 5 bases removed from V and 5 bases from J, the gap between germline ends came to 16 bases. This CDR3 is built from 14 residues. The CDR3 sequence is CASSPMGSFNEQYV. CDR3 nucleotides: TGTGCCAGCAGTCCCATGGGGAGTTTCAACGAGCAGTACGTC.

This clonotype was seen a few times. The chain employs TRBV29-1 and TRBJ2-3, with D maybe TRBD2 (5 bases). The CDR3 loop spans 15 amino acids. The V and J ends lost 7 bases and 6 bases respectively, with 23 bases between them. Looked up from germline, CDR1 is SQVTM and CDR2 is ANQGSEA. CDR3 protein: CSGKHTGRGWDTQYF. CDR3 bases: TGCAGCGGAAAACATACTGGACGGGGATGGGATACGCAGTATTTT.

This clonotype was counted ten times or more. This chain uses TRBV28 with TRBJ2-7, with D possibly being TRBD2 (6 bases). The CDR3 contains 15 residues. Trimming pared 6 bases from V and 2 bases from J, leaving 17 bases between. CDR1 and CDR2 (germline): MDHEN, SYDVKM. The CDR3, as DNA: TGTGCCAGCAGAATGACGGGGGAGGTGGCCTACGAGCAGTACTTC. Translated, it gives CASRMTGEVAYEQYF.

A few counts support this clonotype. The J gene is TRBJ1-2, the V gene TRBV29-1, with 7 bases lining up with TRBD1. CDR3 length: 14 residues. Looked up from germline, CDR1 is SQVTM and CDR2 is ANQGSEA. V dropped 7 bases and J dropped 3; count of bases not matched to a gene: 11. Here the CDR3 reads CSANDRAGDYGYTF. Here the CDR3 DNA reads TGCAGCGCTAATGACAGGGCCGGCGACTATGGCTACACCTTC. The complete variable domain, with remaining parts taken from reference TRBV29-1 and TRBJ1-2, reads SAVISQKPSRDICQRGTSLTIQCQVDSQVTMMFWYRQQPGQSLTLIATANQGSEATYESGFVIDKFPISRPNLTFSTLTVSNMSPEDSSIYLCSANDRAGDYGYTFGSGTRLTVV.

This clonotype came up once. The CDR3 sequence: CASSLGVGTLTLRYEQYF. Here the CDR3 DNA reads TGTGCCAGCAGTTTAGGGGTGGGGACCCTGACCCTCCGTTACGAGCAGTACTTC. The V and J genes are TRBV12-3 or TRBV12-4 and TRBJ2-7, with D perhaps given as TRBD1 or TRBD2 (5 bases each). Trimming cost V 1 base and J 4 bases, with 23 bases left between them. This CDR3 contains 18 residues.

In its sample, this clonotype was seen many times. The chain links TRBV29-1 to TRBJ1-1, with TRBD1 matching over 8 bases. This CDR3 region has 12 residues. Germline assignment: CDR1 SQVTM and CDR2 ANQGSEA. V gave up 6 bases and J gave up 4 bases; unmatched junction bases: 4. The CDR3 DNA reads as TGCAGCGTGGGAACAGGGGGCACTGAAGCTTTCTTT. It yields the protein CSVGTGGTEAFF.

This clonotype was counted a few times. The chain links TRBV20-1 to TRBJ2-1, with D perhaps assigned TRBD1 or TRBD2 (6 bases each). CDR3 length: 10 amino acids. Germline V CDR1 and CDR2: DFQATT, SNEGSKA (reference sequence). V shed 5 bases and J shed 15 bases, with 14 bases lying between them. CDR3 nucleotides: TGCAGTGCTCACAGGGAGGTTCGGTTCTTC. Translation gives CSAHREVRFF.

A remark on this clonotype: This may come from a read error, since a much larger clone is one base off. The J gene is TRBJ2-7, the V gene TRBV29-1; 9 positions match TRBD1. This CDR3 has 13 amino acids. The V segment lost 6 bases and the J segment 3 bases; nucleotides outside the gene matches: 6. CDR1 and CDR2 (germline): SQVTM, ANQGSEA. For the CDR3, the DNA is TGCAGCGTCGAGGTGGACAGGGGCTACGAGCAGTACTTC. Encoded protein: CSVEVDRGYEQYF.

This clonotype has more than one count but fewer than ten. The chain has TRBV12-3 or TRBV12-4 and TRBJ1-2; 8 nucleotides agree with TRBD1. With 0 bases clipped from V and 6 bases from J, the junction kept 3 bases outside the gene matches. CDR3 size: 14 residues. The CDR3 spells CASSLATDRDGYTF. The CDR3 DNA follows: TGTGCCAGCAGTTTAGCGACGGACAGGGATGGCTACACCTTC.

There are a few counts of this clonotype. This sequence joins TRBV9 and TRBJ2-3; 11 bases are shared with TRBD2. V dropped 0 bases and J dropped 4; count of bases not matched to a gene: 7. The V gene's germline CDR1 is SGDLS and CDR2 YYNGEE. CDR3 length: 17 residues. As DNA, the CDR3 is TGTGCCAGCAGCGTAGATCCCACTAGCGGGAGAGCAGATACGCAGTATTTT. It encodes CASSVDPTSGRADTQYF.

The chain employs TRBV7-9 and TRBJ1-6, with a tentative D call TRBD1 (6 bases). This CDR3 has 13 amino acids. CDR1 is SEHNR and CDR2 is FQNEAQ in the germline V gene (reference sequence). V was clipped by 5 bases and J by 10 bases, with 12 bases between them. CDR3 residues: CASSAGEGSPLHF. In DNA form, the CDR3 reads TGTGCCAGCAGCGCAGGGGAAGGATCACCCCTCCACTTT.

The J gene is TRBJ2-5, the V gene TRBV11-2; TRBD2 might be the D (6 bases). CDR1 SGHAT and CDR2 FQNNGV come from the germline V gene. The CDR3 has 16 amino acids. Trimming cost V 0 bases and J 4 bases, with 15 bases left between them. DNA for the CDR3: TGTGCCAGCAGCTTAGATCTAGCTTGGAGGGGAGAGACCCAGTACTTC. Its protein is CASSLDLAWRGETQYF.

This sequence joins TRBV13 and TRBJ2-1; 9 nucleotides match TRBD2. The CDR3 runs to 18 residues. V trimming: 0 bases; J trimming: 3 bases; junction bases outside the gene matches: 9. The germline CDR1 and CDR2 sequences are PRHDT and FYEKMQ (reference sequence). The CDR3, as DNA: TGTGCCAGCAGCTTAGGCGGTCTAGCGGGACTCTACTACAATGAGCAGTTCTTC. Amino acids: CASSLGGLAGLYYNEQFF.

This clonotype was recorded a few times. V gene TRBV28 combines with J gene TRBJ2-7; 10 bases line up with TRBD1. CDR3 length equals 15 residues. V shed 5 bases, J shed 5 bases, and the junction held 9 bases outside the gene matches. CDR1 and CDR2 from the germline V gene are MDHEN and SYDVKM. CDR3 in DNA: TGTGCCAGCAGTCCCTCCGGGACAGGGGAGAACGAGCAGTACTTC. Its translation: CASSPSGTGENEQYF.

This clonotype has only a few counts. The rearrangement uses TRBV28 and TRBJ1-6; TRBD1 matches 9 bases. Per germline, CDR1 MDHEN and CDR2 SYDVKM. After removal of 2 bases from V and 7 bases from J, the junction contained 3 bases not matched to a gene. The CDR3 spans 15 residues. The CDR3 DNA reads TGTGCCAGCAGTTTAGGGGACAGGGACAATTCACCCCTCCACTTT. Translating gives CASSLGDRDNSPLHF. The full variable domain, in which reference TRBV28 and TRBJ1-6 provide the parts outside the CDR3, is DVKVTQSSRYLVKRTGEKVFLECVQDMDHENMFWYRQDPGLGLRLIYFSYDVKMKEKGDIPEGYSVSREKKERFSLILESASTNQTSMYLCASSLGDRDNSPLHFGNGTRLTVT.